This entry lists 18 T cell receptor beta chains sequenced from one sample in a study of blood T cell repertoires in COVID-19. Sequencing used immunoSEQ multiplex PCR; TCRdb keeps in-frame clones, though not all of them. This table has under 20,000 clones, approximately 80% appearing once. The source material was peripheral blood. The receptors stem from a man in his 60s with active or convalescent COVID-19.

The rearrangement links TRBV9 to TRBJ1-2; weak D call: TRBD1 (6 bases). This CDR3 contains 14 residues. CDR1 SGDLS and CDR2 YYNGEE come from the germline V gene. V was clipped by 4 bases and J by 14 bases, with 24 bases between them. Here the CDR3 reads CASSSNVGTPGLTF. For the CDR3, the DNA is TGTGCCAGCAGCTCCAATGTAGGGACACCTGGTCTAACCTTC.

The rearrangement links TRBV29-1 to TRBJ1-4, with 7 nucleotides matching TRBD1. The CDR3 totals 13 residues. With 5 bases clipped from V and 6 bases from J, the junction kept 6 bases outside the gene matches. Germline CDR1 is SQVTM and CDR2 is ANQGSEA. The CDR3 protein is CSVSTGTDEKLFF. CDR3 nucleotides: TGCAGCGTTTCTACAGGGACAGATGAAAAACTGTTTTTT.

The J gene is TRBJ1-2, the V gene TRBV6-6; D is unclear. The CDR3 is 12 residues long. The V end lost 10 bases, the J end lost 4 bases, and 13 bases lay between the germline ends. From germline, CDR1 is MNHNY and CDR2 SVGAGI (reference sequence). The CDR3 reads CATKTASYGYTF. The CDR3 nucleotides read TGTGCCACCAAAACTGCGTCCTATGGCTACACCTTC.

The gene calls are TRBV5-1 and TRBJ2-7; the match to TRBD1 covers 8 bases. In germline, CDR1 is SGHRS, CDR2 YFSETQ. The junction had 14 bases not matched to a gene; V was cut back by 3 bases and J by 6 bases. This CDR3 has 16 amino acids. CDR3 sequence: CASSSRTGSISREQYF. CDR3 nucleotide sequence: TGCGCCAGCAGCTCAAGGACAGGGAGCATCTCTCGCGAGCAGTACTTC.

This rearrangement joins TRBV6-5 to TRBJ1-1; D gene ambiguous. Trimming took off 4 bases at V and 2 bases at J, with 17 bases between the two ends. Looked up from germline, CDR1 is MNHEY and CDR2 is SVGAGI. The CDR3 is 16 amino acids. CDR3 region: CASSSTGSARNTEAFF. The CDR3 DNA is TGTGCCAGCAGTTCTACGGGGAGCGCCCGCAACACTGAAGCTTTCTTT.

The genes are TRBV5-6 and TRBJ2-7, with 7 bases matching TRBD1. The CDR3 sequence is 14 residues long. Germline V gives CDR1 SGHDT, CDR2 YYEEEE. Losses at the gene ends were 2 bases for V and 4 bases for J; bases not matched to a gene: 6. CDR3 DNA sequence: TGTGCCAGCAGCTTTTACAGGGGCTGGTACGAGCAGTACTTC. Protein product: CASSFYRGWYEQYF.

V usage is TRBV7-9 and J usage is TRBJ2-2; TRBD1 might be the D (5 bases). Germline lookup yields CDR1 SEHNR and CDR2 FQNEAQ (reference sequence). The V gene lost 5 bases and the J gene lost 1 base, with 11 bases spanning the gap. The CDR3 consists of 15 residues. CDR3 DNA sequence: TGTGCCAGCAGCCGCGAAACAGGGAACACCGGGGAGCTGTTTTTT. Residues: CASSRETGNTGELFF.

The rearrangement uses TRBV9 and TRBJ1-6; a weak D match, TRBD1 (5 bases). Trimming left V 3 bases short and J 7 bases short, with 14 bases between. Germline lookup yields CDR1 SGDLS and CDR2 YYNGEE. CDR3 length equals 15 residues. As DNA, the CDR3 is TGTGCCAGCAGCGCAAGTGAGACAGTGAATTCACCCCTCCACTTT. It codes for CASSASETVNSPLHF.

CDR3 residues: CATRQEPNEKLFF. The CDR3 nucleotides read TGTGCCACAAGACAGGAGCCTAATGAAAAACTGTTTTTT. The genes are TRBV28 and TRBJ1-4; D may be TRBD1 (6 bases). Trimming cost V 10 bases and J 3 bases, with 12 bases left between them. CDR3 length equals 13 residues. Germline CDR1 MDHEN, CDR2 SYDVKM.

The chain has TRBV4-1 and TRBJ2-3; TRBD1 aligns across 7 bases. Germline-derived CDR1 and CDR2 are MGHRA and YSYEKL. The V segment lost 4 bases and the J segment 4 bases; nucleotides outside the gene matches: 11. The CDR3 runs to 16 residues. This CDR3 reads CASSPRQGGSPDTQYF. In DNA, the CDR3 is TGCGCCAGCAGCCCCCGACAGGGTGGAAGCCCAGATACGCAGTATTTT.

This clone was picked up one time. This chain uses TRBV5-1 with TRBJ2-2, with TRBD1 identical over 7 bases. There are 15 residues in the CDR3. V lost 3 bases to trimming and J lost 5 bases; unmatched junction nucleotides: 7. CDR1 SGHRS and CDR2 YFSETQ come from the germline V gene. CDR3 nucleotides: TGCGCCAGCAGCTCAGGTGACAGGGTTACCGGGGAGCTGTTTTTT. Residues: CASSSGDRVTGELFF.

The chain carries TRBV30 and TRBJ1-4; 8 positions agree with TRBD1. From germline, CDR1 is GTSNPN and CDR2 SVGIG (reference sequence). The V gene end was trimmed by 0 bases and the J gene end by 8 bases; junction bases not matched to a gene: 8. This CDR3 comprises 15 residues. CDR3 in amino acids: CAWSVLGQGREKLFF. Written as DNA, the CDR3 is TGTGCCTGGAGTGTACTTGGACAGGGACGGGAAAAACTGTTTTTT.

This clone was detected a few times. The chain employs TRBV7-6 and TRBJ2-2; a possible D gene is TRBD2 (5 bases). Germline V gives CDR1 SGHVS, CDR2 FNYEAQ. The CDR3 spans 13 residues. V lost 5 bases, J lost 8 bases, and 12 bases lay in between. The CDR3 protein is CASSPPGLGELFF. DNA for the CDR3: TGTGCCAGCAGCCCCCCGGGGTTAGGGGAGCTGTTTTTT.

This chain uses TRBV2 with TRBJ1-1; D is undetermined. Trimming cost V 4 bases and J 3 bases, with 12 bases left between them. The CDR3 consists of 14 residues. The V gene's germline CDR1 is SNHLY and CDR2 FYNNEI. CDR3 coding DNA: TGTGCCAGCAGTGTTCAGGATTCGGACACTGAAGCTTTCTTT. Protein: CASSVQDSDTEAFF.

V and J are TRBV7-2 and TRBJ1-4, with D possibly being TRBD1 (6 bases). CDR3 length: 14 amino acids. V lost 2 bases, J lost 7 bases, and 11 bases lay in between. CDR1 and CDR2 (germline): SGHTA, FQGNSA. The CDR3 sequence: CASSLRGAFEKLFF. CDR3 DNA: TGTGCCAGCAGCTTACGGGGGGCGTTTGAAAAACTGTTTTTT.

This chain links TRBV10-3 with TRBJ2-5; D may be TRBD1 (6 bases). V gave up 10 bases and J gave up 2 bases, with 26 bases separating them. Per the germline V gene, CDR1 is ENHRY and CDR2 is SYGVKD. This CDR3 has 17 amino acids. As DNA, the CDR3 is TGTGCCACCTATACGGGCAGGGGCCGTTCATCTCAAGAGACCCAGTACTTC. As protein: CATYTGRGRSSQETQYF.

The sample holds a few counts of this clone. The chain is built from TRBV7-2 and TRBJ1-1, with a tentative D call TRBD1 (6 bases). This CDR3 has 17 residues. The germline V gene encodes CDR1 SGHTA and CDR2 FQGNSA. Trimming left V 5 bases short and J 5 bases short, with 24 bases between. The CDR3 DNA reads TGTGCCAGCAGCCCGACCCTCGGCAGGGGCGCACGGACTGAAGCTTTCTTT. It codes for CASSPTLGRGARTEAFF.

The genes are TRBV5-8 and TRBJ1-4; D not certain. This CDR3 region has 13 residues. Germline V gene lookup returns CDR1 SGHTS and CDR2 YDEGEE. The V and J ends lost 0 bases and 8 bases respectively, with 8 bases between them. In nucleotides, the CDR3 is TGTGCCAGCAGCTTGGTCCACATCGAAAAACTGTTTTTT. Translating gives CASSLVHIEKLFF.